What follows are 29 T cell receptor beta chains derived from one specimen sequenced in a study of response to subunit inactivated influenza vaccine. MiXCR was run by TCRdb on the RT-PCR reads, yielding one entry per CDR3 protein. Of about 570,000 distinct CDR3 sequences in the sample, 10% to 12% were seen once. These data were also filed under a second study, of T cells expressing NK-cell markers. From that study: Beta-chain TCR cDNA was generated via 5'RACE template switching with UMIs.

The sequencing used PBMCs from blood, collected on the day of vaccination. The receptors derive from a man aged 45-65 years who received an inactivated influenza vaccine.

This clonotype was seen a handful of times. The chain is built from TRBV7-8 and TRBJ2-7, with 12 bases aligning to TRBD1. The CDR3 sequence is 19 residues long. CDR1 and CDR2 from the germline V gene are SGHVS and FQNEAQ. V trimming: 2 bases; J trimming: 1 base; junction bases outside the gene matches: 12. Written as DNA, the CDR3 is TGTGCCAGCAGCTTATTTACGGGACAGGGGGCCCCCCCTTCCTACGAGCAGTACTTC. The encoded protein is CASSLFTGQGAPPSYEQYF.

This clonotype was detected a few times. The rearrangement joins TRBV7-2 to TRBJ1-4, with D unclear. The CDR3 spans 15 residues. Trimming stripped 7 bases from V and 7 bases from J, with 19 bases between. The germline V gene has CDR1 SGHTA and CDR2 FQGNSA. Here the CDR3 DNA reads TGTGCCAGCACCCAGGATGGGTTGATGAGTGAAAAACTGTTTTTT. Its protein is CASTQDGLMSEKLFF.

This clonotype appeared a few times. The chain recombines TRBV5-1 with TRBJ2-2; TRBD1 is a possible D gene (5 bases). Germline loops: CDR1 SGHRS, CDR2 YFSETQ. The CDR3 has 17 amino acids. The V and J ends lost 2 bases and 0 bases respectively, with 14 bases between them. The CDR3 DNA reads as TGCGCCAGCAGCTTTCTTCTCAGGGTCCCGAACACCGGGGAGCTGTTTTTT. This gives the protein CASSFLLRVPNTGELFF.

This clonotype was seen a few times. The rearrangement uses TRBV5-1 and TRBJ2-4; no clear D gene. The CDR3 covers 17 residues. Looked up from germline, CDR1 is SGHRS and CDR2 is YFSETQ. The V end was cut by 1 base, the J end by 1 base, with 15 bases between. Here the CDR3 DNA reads TGCGCCAGCAGCTTGACCAACACCGACTGGGCCAAAAACATTCAGTACTTC. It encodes CASSLTNTDWAKNIQYF.

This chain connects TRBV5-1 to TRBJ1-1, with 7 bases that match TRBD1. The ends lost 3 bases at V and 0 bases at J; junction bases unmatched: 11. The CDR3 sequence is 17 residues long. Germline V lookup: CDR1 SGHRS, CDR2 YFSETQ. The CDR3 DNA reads TGCGCCAGCAGCTCTCAAATTCTGACAGGGTTGAACACTGAAGCTTTCTTT. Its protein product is CASSSQILTGLNTEAFF. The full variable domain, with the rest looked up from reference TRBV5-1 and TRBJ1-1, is KAGVTQTPRYLIKTRGQQVTLSCSPISGHRSVSWYQQTPGQGLQFLFEYFSETQRNKGNFPGRFSGRQFSNSRSEMNVSTLELGDSALYLCASSSQILTGLNTEAFFGQGTRLTVV.

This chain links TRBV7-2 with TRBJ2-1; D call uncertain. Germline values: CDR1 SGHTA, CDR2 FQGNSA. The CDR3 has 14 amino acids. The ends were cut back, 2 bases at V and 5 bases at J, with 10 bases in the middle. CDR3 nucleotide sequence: TGTGCCAGCAGCTTACTAAGGAACAACAATGAGCAGTTCTTC. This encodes CASSLLRNNNEQFF. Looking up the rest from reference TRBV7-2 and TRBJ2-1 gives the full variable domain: GAGVSQSPSNKVTEKGKDVELRCDPISGHTALYWYRQSLGQGLEFLIYFQGNSAPDKSGLPSDRFSAERTGGSVSTLTIQRTQQEDSAVYLCASSLLRNNNEQFFGPGTRLTVL.

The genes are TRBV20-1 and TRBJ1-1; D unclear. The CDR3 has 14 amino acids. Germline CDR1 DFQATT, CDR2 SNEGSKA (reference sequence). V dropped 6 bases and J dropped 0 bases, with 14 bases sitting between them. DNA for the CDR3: TGCAGTGCACCCAAGGCCAGATTGAACACTGAAGCTTTCTTT. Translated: CSAPKARLNTEAFF.

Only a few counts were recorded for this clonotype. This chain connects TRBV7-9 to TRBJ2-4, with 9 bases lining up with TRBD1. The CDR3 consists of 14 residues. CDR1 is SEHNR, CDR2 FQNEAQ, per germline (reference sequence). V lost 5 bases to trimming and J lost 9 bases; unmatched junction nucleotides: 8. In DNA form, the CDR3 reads TGTGCCAGCAGCCGTCCGGGACAGGGTGGCATTCAGTACTTC. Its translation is CASSRPGQGGIQYF.

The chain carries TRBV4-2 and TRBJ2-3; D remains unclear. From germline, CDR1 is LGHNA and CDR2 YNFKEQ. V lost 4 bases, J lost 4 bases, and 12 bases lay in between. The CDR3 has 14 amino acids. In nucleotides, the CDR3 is TGTGCCAGCAGCCTTGACGGAGTACCAGATACGCAGTATTTT. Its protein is CASSLDGVPDTQYF.

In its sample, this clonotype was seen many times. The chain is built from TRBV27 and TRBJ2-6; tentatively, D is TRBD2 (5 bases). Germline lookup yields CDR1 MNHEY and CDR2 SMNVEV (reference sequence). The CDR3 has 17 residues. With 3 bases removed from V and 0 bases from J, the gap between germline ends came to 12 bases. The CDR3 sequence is CASSFLAGSSGANVLTF. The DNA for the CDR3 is TGTGCCAGCAGTTTCCTGGCGGGTTCCTCTGGGGCCAACGTCCTGACTTTC.

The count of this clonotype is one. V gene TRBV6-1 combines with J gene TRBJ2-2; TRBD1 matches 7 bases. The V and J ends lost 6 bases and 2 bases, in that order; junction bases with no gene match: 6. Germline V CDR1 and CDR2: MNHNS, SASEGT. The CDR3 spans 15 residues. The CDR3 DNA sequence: TGTGCCAGCAGCGGACGGGACAGCAACACCGGGGAGCTGTTTTTT. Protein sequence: CASSGRDSNTGELFF.

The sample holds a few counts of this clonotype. The CDR3 DNA reads as TGTGCCAGCAGGCCGCAAGGAGGCAACTCCTACGAGCAGTACTTC. It codes for CASRPQGGNSYEQYF. The chain employs TRBV12-3 or TRBV12-4 and TRBJ2-7, with TRBD2 as a possible D gene (5 bases). V was shortened by 6 bases and J by 0 bases, with 15 bases between the two germline ends. The CDR3 consists of 15 residues.

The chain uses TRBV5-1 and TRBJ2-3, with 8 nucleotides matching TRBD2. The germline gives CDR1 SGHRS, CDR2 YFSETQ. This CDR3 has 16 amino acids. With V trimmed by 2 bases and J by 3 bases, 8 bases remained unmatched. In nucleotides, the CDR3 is TGCGCCAGCAGCTTCCGCAGCGGGAGAATTACAGATACGCAGTATTTT. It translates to CASSFRSGRITDTQYF.

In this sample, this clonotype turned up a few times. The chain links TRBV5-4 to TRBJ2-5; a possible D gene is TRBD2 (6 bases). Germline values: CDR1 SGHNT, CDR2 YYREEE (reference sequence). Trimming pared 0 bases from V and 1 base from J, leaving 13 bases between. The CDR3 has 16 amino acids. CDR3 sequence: CASSLDGLPLQETQYF. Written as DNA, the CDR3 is TGTGCCAGCAGCTTGGATGGACTACCACTCCAAGAGACCCAGTACTTC.

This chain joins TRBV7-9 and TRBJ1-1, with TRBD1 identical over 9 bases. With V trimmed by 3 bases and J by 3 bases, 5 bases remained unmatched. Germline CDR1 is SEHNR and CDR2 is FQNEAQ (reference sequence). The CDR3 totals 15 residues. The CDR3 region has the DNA TGTGCCAGCAGCTTCGGGACAGGGCTTTACACTGAAGCTTTCTTT. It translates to CASSFGTGLYTEAFF.

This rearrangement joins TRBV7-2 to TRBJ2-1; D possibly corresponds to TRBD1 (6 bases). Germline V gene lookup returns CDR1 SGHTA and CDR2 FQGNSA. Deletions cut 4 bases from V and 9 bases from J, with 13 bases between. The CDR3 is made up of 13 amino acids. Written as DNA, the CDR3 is TGTGCCAGCAGCTCAGACTTCAGGGGTGAGCAGTTCTTC. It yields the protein CASSSDFRGEQFF.

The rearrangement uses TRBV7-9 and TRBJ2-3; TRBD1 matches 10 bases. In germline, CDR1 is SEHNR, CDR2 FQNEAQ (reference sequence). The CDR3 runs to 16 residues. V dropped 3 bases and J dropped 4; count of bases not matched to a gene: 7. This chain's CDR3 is CASSLAGTGVSDTQYF. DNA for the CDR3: TGTGCCAGCAGCTTGGCTGGGACAGGGGTATCAGATACGCAGTATTTT.

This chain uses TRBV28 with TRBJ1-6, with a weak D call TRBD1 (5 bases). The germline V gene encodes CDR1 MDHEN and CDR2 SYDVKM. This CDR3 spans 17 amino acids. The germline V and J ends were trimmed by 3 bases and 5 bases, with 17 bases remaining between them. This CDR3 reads CASSFIWGRRDNSPLHF. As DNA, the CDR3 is TGTGCCAGCAGTTTCATATGGGGCAGGAGGGATAATTCACCCCTCCACTTT.

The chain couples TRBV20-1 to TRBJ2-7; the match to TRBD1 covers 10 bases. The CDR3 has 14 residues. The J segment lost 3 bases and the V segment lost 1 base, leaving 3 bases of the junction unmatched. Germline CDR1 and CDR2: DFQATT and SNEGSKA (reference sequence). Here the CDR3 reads CSARGQGARYEQYF. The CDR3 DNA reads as TGCAGTGCTAGAGGACAGGGGGCGCGCTACGAGCAGTACTTC.

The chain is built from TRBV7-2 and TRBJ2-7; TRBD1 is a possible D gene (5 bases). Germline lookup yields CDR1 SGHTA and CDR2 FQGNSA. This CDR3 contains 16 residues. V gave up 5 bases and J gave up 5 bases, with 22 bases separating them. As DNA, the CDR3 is TGTGCCAGCAGCCCGATGGTAGGTCAGGTCAGGGACGAGCAGTACTTC. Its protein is CASSPMVGQVRDEQYF. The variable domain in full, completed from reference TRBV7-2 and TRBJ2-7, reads GAGVSQSPSNKVTEKGKDVELRCDPISGHTALYWYRQSLGQGLEFLIYFQGNSAPDKSGLPSDRFSAERTGGSVSTLTIQRTQQEDSAVYLCASSPMVGQVRDEQYFGPGTRLTVT.

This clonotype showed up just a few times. CDR3 sequence: CSARDTGTRGPETQYF. In DNA, the CDR3 is TGCAGTGCTAGAGACACCGGGACTAGAGGTCCGGAGACCCAGTACTTC. The V call is TRBV20-1, the J call TRBJ2-5; TRBD2 matches 8 bases. The CDR3 extends over 16 amino acids. Germline-derived CDR1 and CDR2 are DFQATT and SNEGSKA (reference sequence). V dropped 0 bases and J dropped 5; count of bases not matched to a gene: 11.

The CDR3 sequence: CASSQGQGVYDNEQFF. The CDR3 DNA reads TGCGCCAGCAGCCAAGGTCAGGGTGTGTACGACAATGAGCAGTTCTTC. The V gene is TRBV4-3, the J gene TRBJ2-1; a weak D match, TRBD1 (5 bases). Looked up from germline, CDR1 is LGHNA and CDR2 is YSLEER. Trimming removed 1 base from V and 5 bases from J, with 15 bases in between. There are 16 residues in the CDR3.

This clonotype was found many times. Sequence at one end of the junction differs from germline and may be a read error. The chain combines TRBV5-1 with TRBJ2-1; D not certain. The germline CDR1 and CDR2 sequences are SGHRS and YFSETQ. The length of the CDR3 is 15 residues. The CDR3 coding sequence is TGTGCCAGCAGCTTGGTGCAGAGCTCCTACAATGAGCAGTTCTTC. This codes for CASSLVQSSYNEQFF.

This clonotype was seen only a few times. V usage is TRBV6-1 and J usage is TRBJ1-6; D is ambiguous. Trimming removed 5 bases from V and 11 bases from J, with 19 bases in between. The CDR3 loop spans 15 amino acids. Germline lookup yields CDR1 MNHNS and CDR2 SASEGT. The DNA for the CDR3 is TGTGCCAGCAGTCCCATAAACGATGGGAGCGCACCCCTCCACTTT. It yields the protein CASSPINDGSAPLHF.

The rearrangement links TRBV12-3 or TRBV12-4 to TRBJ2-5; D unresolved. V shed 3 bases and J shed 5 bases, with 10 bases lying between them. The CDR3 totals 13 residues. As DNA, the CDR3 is TGTGCCAGCAGTTTGTGGGTTGAGGAGACCCAGTACTTC. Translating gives CASSLWVEETQYF.

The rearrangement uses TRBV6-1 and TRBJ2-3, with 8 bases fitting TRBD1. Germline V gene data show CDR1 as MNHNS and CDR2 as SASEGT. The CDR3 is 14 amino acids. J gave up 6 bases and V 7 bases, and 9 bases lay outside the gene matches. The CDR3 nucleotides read TGTGCCAGCAAGAACTCAGGACAGGGTGATACGCAGTATTTT. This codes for CASKNSGQGDTQYF.

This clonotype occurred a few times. The chain's CDR3 is CASRRTGFLYEQYF. The CDR3, as DNA: TGTGCCAGCAGAAGGACAGGGTTCCTCTACGAGCAGTACTTC. V is TRBV6-2 or TRBV6-3 and J is TRBJ2-7; 8 positions agree with TRBD1. The CDR3 is 14 residues long. Trimming cost V 6 bases and J 3 bases; bases outside gene matches: 7. The germline V gene encodes CDR1 MNHEY and CDR2 SVGEGT.

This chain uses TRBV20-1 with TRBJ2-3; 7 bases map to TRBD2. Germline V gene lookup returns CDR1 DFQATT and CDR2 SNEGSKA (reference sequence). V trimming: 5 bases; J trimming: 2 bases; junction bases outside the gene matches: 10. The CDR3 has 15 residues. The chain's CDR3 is CSAHPAGVPTDTQYF. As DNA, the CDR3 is TGCAGTGCTCACCCGGCGGGGGTCCCCACAGATACGCAGTATTTT.

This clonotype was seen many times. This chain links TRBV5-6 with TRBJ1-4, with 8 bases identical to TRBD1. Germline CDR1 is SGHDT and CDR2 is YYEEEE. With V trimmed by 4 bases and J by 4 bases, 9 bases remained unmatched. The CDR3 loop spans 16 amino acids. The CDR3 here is CASSRGQGGYNEKLFF. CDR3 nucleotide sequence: TGTGCCAGCAGCCGTGGACAGGGCGGATATAATGAAAAACTGTTTTTT.